This paragraph covers one T cell receptor (beta chain) sequence. This entry belongs to a study of blood T cell repertoires in COVID-19. In the authors' workflow: For nucleated cells, counts were estimated from reference gene primer amplification. TCRdb keeps only in-frame clones here, not all; method: immunoSEQ multiplex PCR. From that table come the V and J calls and clone size; the DNA was used to work out D and trimming. The table shows roughly 100,000 clones, with about 80% occurring only once. This clonotype was obtained from a man older than 75 with acute or convalescent COVID-19. The source material was peripheral blood.

CDR3 residues: CASSYPAVNRGTEAFF. The CDR3 DNA sequence: TGCGCCAGCAGCTACCCGGCCGTTAACAGGGGCACTGAAGCTTTCTTT. The genes are TRBV5-1 and TRBJ1-1; 7 positions agree with TRBD1. V shed 3 bases, J shed 4 bases, and the junction held 12 bases outside the gene matches. The V gene's germline CDR1 is SGHRS and CDR2 YFSETQ. This CDR3 is 16 amino acids long. Together with reference TRBV5-1 and TRBJ1-1, the CDR3 gives the full variable domain: KAGVTQTPRYLIKTRGQQVTLSCSPISGHRSVSWYQQTPGQGLQFLFEYFSETQRNKGNFPGRFSGRQFSNSRSEMNVSTLELGDSALYLCASSYPAVNRGTEAFFGQGTRLTVV.